Below are 24 T cell receptor beta chains sequenced from a single sample in a study of OX40 agonist ivuxolimab in advanced cancers. Method: immunoSEQ multiplex PCR; TCRdb's copy keeps in-frame clones and lacks some. The table includes 60,000 to 75,000 clones, around 93% detected once. The sample was CD4+ or CD8+ T cells sorted from blood, taken in a trial of the OX40 agonist ivuxolimab. These receptors originate from an adult with an advanced solid tumor such as melanoma, head and neck, liver or kidney cancer.

The V gene is TRBV5-7, the J gene TRBJ2-5; D remains ambiguous. TRBV5-7 qualifies as an ORF whose function is uncertain. V gave up 4 bases and J gave up 1 base, with 17 bases separating them. The CDR3 extends over 16 amino acids. The CDR3 region has the DNA TGTGCCAGCAGCCACGATACCCCCCAGGCCCAAGAGACCCAGTACTTC. Translated, it gives CASSHDTPQAQETQYF.

CDR3 loop: CASSSSLGNQPQHF. DNA of the CDR3: TGTGCCAGCAGTTCTTCCCTCGGCAATCAGCCCCAGCATTTT. The chain combines TRBV25-1 with TRBJ1-5; D unresolved. Germline V lookup: CDR1 MGHDK, CDR2 SYGVNS. This CDR3 spans 14 amino acids. V was cut by 5 bases and J by 2 bases, with 10 bases left in between.

The chain has TRBV5-1 and TRBJ2-7; tentative D call: TRBD1 (6 bases). This CDR3 comprises 12 residues. V was shortened by 2 bases and J by 4 bases, with 7 bases between the two germline ends. Looked up from germline, CDR1 is SGHRS and CDR2 is YFSETQ. The CDR3 region is CASSLGTYEQYF. The CDR3 DNA sequence: TGCGCCAGCAGCTTAGGGACATACGAGCAGTACTTC. Drawing the rest from reference TRBV5-1 and TRBJ2-7, the complete variable domain is KAGVTQTPRYLIKTRGQQVTLSCSPISGHRSVSWYQQTPGQGLQFLFEYFSETQRNKGNFPGRFSGRQFSNSRSEMNVSTLELGDSALYLCASSLGTYEQYFGPGTRLTVT.

V gene TRBV7-9 combines with J gene TRBJ1-2; 7 bases line up with TRBD1. With 5 bases clipped from V and 4 bases from J, the junction kept 10 bases outside the gene matches. Germline V CDR1 and CDR2: SEHNR, FQNEAQ (reference sequence). The CDR3 contains 15 residues. This CDR3 reads CASSQGDRAIYGYTF. CDR3 bases: TGTGCCAGCAGCCAAGGAGACAGGGCTATCTATGGCTACACCTTC.

CDR3 amino acids: CASSDSADYEQYF. Here the CDR3 DNA reads TGCGCCAGCAGTGACAGCGCCGATTACGAGCAGTACTTC. The V gene is TRBV10-1, the J gene TRBJ2-7; no clear D. The CDR3 runs 13 residues. V was trimmed by 3 bases and J by 4 bases, leaving 10 bases between them. CDR1 and CDR2 from the germline V gene are WNHNN and SYGVQD (reference sequence).

The chain is built from TRBV25-1 and TRBJ1-1; maybe TRBD1 (5 bases). In germline, CDR1 is MGHDK, CDR2 SYGVNS. Trimming pared 5 bases from V and 0 bases from J, leaving 10 bases between. This CDR3 has 14 amino acids. In DNA form, the CDR3 reads TGTGCCAGCAGTTCGGGACGGATGAACACTGAAGCTTTCTTT. Translating gives CASSSGRMNTEAFF.

In this sample, this clone turned up once. V and J are TRBV14 and TRBJ1-1; D uncertain. Trimming cost V 0 bases and J 5 bases, with 22 bases left between them. The CDR3 is made up of 18 amino acids. Germline values: CDR1 SGHDN, CDR2 FVKESK. This CDR3 reads CASSQEQTWKGLETEAFF. In DNA form, the CDR3 reads TGTGCCAGCAGCCAAGAACAGACCTGGAAGGGATTGGAGACTGAAGCTTTCTTT.

This clone was detected only once. The chain uses TRBV7-9 and TRBJ2-3; D call uncertain. CDR3 length: 14 residues. Trimming shortened V by 5 bases and J by 0 bases, and 9 bases separated the two germline ends. Germline CDR1 is SEHNR and CDR2 is FQNEAQ (reference sequence). This CDR3 is CASSGVQSTDTQYF. The DNA of the CDR3 is TGTGCCAGCAGCGGTGTACAGAGCACAGATACGCAGTATTTT.

V is TRBV9 and J is TRBJ1-3; tentatively, D is TRBD1 (5 bases). The germline V gene encodes CDR1 SGDLS and CDR2 YYNGEE. Trimming stripped 3 bases from V and 9 bases from J, with 19 bases between. The CDR3 sequence is 15 residues long. The CDR3 DNA follows: TGTGCCAGCAGCGCCTTCAACGGGGCGAGTTTCACCATATATTTT. Its protein product is CASSAFNGASFTIYF.

The chain joins TRBV6-1 to TRBJ1-4, with a possible D match to TRBD1 (5 bases). Germline CDR1 and CDR2: MNHNS and SASEGT. This CDR3 contains 15 residues. V was trimmed by 2 bases and J by 5 bases, leaving 12 bases between them. Here the CDR3 DNA reads TGTGCCAGCAGTGAACCGGGACGGGCGAATGAAAAACTGTTTTTT. It encodes CASSEPGRANEKLFF.

This clone has a handful of counts. CDR3 region: CASSLGWLTGNTIYF. As DNA, the CDR3 is TGCGCCAGCAGCCTGGGTTGGTTGACGGGAAACACCATATATTTT. The chain uses TRBV5-1 and TRBJ1-3; D is undetermined. CDR3 length: 15 amino acids. Germline V gene sequence: CDR1 SGHRS, CDR2 YFSETQ. V was clipped by 4 bases and J by 4 bases, with 15 bases between them.

This chain joins TRBV15 and TRBJ2-5; 12 nucleotides agree with TRBD2. From germline, CDR1 is LNHNV and CDR2 YYDKDF (reference sequence). The J segment lost 4 bases and the V segment lost 1 base, leaving 4 bases of the junction unmatched. This CDR3 has 16 residues. The CDR3 DNA is TGTGCCACCAGCAGAGGACTAGCGGGAGAAGGAGAGACCCAGTACTTC. As protein: CATSRGLAGEGETQYF.

The chain employs TRBV7-3 and TRBJ2-3, with no clear D. The V end lost 5 bases, the J end lost 0 bases, and 12 bases lay between the germline ends. The CDR3 loop spans 15 amino acids. Germline V gene lookup returns CDR1 SGHTA and CDR2 FQGTGA. The DNA for the CDR3 is TGTGCCAGCAGCCTCCGCGCGGCTAGCACAGATACGCAGTATTTT. Translating gives CASSLRAASTDTQYF.

CDR3 region: CASRLVRSPSDNEQFF. CDR3 in DNA: TGTGCAAGTCGCTTAGTAAGGTCGCCCAGCGACAATGAGCAGTTCTTC. The chain recombines TRBV12-2 with TRBJ2-1; the table's D call, TRBD2, has no DNA check behind it. TRBV12-2 is given as a pseudogene. This CDR3 is built from 16 residues.

In the case of this clone: This sample also contains other DNA sequences that code for the same CDR3. The chain employs TRBV5-1 and TRBJ2-3; 7 bases are a match to TRBD2. With 1 base clipped from V and 1 base from J, the junction kept 3 bases outside the gene matches. This CDR3 contains 15 residues. The V gene's germline CDR1 is SGHRS and CDR2 YFSETQ. The CDR3 nucleotides are TGCGCCAGCAGCTTGCGTCTAGCGGGCACAGATACGCAGTATTTT. Its protein is CASSLRLAGTDTQYF.

This chain uses TRBV15 with TRBJ2-1; 8 bases fit TRBD2. Germline V gene sequence: CDR1 LNHNV, CDR2 YYDKDF (reference sequence). The CDR3 is made up of 19 amino acids. With V trimmed by 0 bases and J by 2 bases, 12 bases remained unmatched. Written as DNA, the CDR3 is TGTGCCACCAGCAGAGAAAGGGGTAGCGGGAAGGGGGCCTACAATGAGCAGTTCTTC. Translating it yields CATSRERGSGKGAYNEQFF.

This sequence joins TRBV7-3 and TRBJ1-5, with 7 bases identical to TRBD1. CDR3 size: 14 residues. V trimming: 5 bases; J trimming: 5 bases; junction bases outside the gene matches: 6. Germline-derived CDR1 and CDR2 are SGHTA and FQGTGA. For the CDR3, the DNA is TGTGCCAGCAGCCTGACAGGGCCCCATCAGCCCCAGCATTTT. Protein product: CASSLTGPHQPQHF.

The genes are TRBV7-9 and TRBJ2-5; D gene ambiguous. The J call may be incorrect, as the DNA end agrees better with TRBJ2-7. The CDR3 totals 12 residues. Germline V CDR1 and CDR2: SEHNR, FQNEAQ (reference sequence). CDR3 region: CASSTIHYEQYF. CDR3 in DNA: TGTGCCAGCAGTACAATACACTACGAGCAGTACTTC.

This chain connects TRBV6-1 to TRBJ2-7; D possibly uses TRBD1 or TRBD2 (6 bases each). CDR3 size: 13 residues. Germline lookup yields CDR1 MNHNS and CDR2 SASEGT. Trimming left V 1 base short and J 6 bases short, with 10 bases between. The CDR3 coding sequence is TGTGCCAGCAGTGAAGTAGGGGGGCTCGAGCAGTACTTC. As protein: CASSEVGGLEQYF.

The V and J genes are TRBV5-1 and TRBJ2-1; TRBD2 is a possible D gene (7 bases). The V gene lost 7 bases and the J gene lost 2 bases, with 10 bases spanning the gap. This CDR3 has 13 residues. Per germline, CDR1 SGHRS and CDR2 YFSETQ. DNA of the CDR3: TGCGCCAGCGGGGGGGGCGCCTACAATGAGCAGTTCTTC. This gives the protein CASGGGAYNEQFF.

A remark on this clone: Its ends do not fully match the called genes, so a read error is possible. V is TRBV11-2 and J is TRBJ1-2; no clear D. The CDR3 runs to 8 residues. Germline lookup yields CDR1 SGHAT and CDR2 FQNNGV. As DNA, the CDR3 is TGCCCTACCCAGGGCTACACCTTC. This codes for CPTQGYTF.

The V gene is TRBV9, the J gene TRBJ2-3; D perhaps matches TRBD2 (6 bases). Germline V lookup: CDR1 SGDLS, CDR2 YYNGEE. The CDR3 contains 15 residues. V was trimmed by 3 bases and J by 0 bases, leaving 11 bases between them. This CDR3 reads CASSALAASTDTQYF. CDR3 DNA: TGTGCCAGCAGCGCCTTAGCGGCTAGCACAGATACGCAGTATTTT. The variable domain in full, completed from reference TRBV9 and TRBJ2-3, reads DSGVTQTPKHLITATGQRVTLRCSPRSGDLSVYWYQQSLDQGLQFLIQYYNGEERAKGNILERFSAQQFPDLHSELNLSSLELGDSALYFCASSALAASTDTQYFGPGTRLTVL.

This clone occurred a few times. This chain links TRBV28 with TRBJ2-7; 11 positions agree with TRBD1. V lost 5 bases to trimming and J lost 4 bases; unmatched junction nucleotides: 7. Germline V CDR1 and CDR2: MDHEN, SYDVKM. The CDR3 extends over 15 amino acids. In DNA form, the CDR3 reads TGTGCCAGCAGTACTCCGGGACAGGGGGTTTACGAGCAGTACTTC. Translated: CASSTPGQGVYEQYF.

This chain connects TRBV19 to TRBJ2-1; D remains unclear. There are 15 residues in the CDR3. Trimming removed 10 bases at V and 7 bases at J, with 23 bases between. Germline loops: CDR1 LNHDA, CDR2 SQIVND (reference sequence). CDR3 DNA sequence: TGTGCCACTACCCAGACGGCGCCGTTGGGGAATGAGCAGTTCTTC. This codes for CATTQTAPLGNEQFF.